A single sample is the source of the 20 T cell receptor beta chains below, sequenced in a study of T cell responses to AZD1222 COVID-19 vaccine. Only in-frame clones appear in the TCRdb table, and some are missing; sequencing was by immunoSEQ multiplex PCR. This sample carries about 120,000 clones, around nine tenths of them seen once, and the ten largest clones take around 7%. The material sequenced was peripheral blood, taken on day 0 of AZD1222 vaccination. These TCRs come from an adult in good health.

The CDR3 bases are TGTGCCAGTACCAACGGCCGGGGCAAAGGCAATCAGCCCCAGCATTTT. Amino acid sequence: CASTNGRGKGNQPQHF. The chain recombines TRBV19 with TRBJ1-5; tentative D call: TRBD1 (5 bases). CDR3 length equals 16 residues. CDR1 and CDR2 (germline): LNHDA, SQIVND (reference sequence). V lost 7 bases, J lost 2 bases, and 18 bases lay in between.

The rearrangement joins TRBV5-5 to TRBJ1-4; TRBD1 might be the D (5 bases). The V end was cut by 3 bases, the J end by 4 bases, with 16 bases between. The CDR3 has 16 residues. Germline V gene sequence: CDR1 SGHKS, CDR2 YYEKEE (reference sequence). CDR3 protein: CASSSGGARVNEKLFF. The CDR3 coding sequence is TGTGCCAGCAGCTCGGGGGGAGCTCGAGTTAATGAAAAACTGTTTTTT.

This chain joins TRBV2 and TRBJ2-5; D is unresolved. Trimming shortened V by 7 bases and J by 5 bases, and 11 bases separated the two germline ends. Germline CDR1 is SNHLY and CDR2 is FYNNEI. The CDR3 is made up of 12 amino acids. The CDR3 DNA reads TGTGCCAGCACATTCGACCGTGAGACCCAGTACTTC. This sequence encodes CASTFDRETQYF.

This clone has just one count. The chain employs TRBV10-1 and TRBJ1-1; no clear D gene. Trimming left V 3 bases short and J 1 base short, with 12 bases between. The CDR3 extends over 15 amino acids. The germline CDR1 and CDR2 sequences are WNHNN and SYGVQD (reference sequence). The CDR3 nucleotides are TGCGCCAGCAGTGAAAACAGCTACCCGAACACTGAAGCTTTCTTT. Encoded protein: CASSENSYPNTEAFF.

The V gene is TRBV29-1, the J gene TRBJ2-5; D unclear. Germline CDR1 reads SQVTM; CDR2 reads ANQGSEA. Trimming shortened V by 1 base and J by 3 bases, and 3 bases separated the two germline ends. CDR3 length equals 11 residues. CDR3 nucleotides: TGCAGCGTTGAAGCAAAAGAGACCCAGTACTTC. Its translation is CSVEAKETQYF.

This chain uses TRBV9 with TRBJ1-1, with D unresolved. The CDR3 sequence is 13 residues long. Germline V lookup: CDR1 SGDLS, CDR2 YYNGEE. The V end lost 0 bases, the J end lost 1 base, and 4 bases lay between the germline ends. The CDR3, as DNA: TGTGCCAGCAGCGTAGGTGCGAACACTGAAGCTTTCTTT. Protein sequence: CASSVGANTEAFF. The full variable domain, with the rest looked up from reference TRBV9 and TRBJ1-1, is DSGVTQTPKHLITATGQRVTLRCSPRSGDLSVYWYQQSLDQGLQFLIQYYNGEERAKGNILERFSAQQFPDLHSELNLSSLELGDSALYFCASSVGANTEAFFGQGTRLTVV.

The J gene is TRBJ2-3, the V gene TRBV5-4, with D perhaps matching TRBD2 (6 bases). Looked up from germline, CDR1 is SGHNT and CDR2 is YYREEE (reference sequence). Trimming cost V 4 bases and J 5 bases, with 8 bases left between them. The CDR3 contains 12 residues. Here the CDR3 reads CASSLGGDTQYF. CDR3 DNA sequence: TGTGCCAGCAGCCTGGGGGGAGATACGCAGTATTTT.

This chain uses TRBV27 with TRBJ1-2; weak D call: TRBD1 (5 bases). Trimming removed 5 bases at V and 7 bases at J, with 14 bases between. Per germline, CDR1 MNHEY and CDR2 SMNVEV (reference sequence). This CDR3 is 13 amino acids long. The CDR3 protein is CASSEGVTIGYTF. CDR3 DNA sequence: TGTGCCAGCAGTGAAGGGGTGACTATTGGCTACACCTTC.

V is TRBV27 and J is TRBJ1-2; no clear D gene. The CDR3 extends over 13 amino acids. V was trimmed by 2 bases and J by 1 base, leaving 5 bases between them. Per the germline V gene, CDR1 is MNHEY and CDR2 is SMNVEV (reference sequence). Written as DNA, the CDR3 is TGTGCCAGCAGTTTAGGCTTTAACTATGGCTACACCTTC. This encodes CASSLGFNYGYTF.

This chain connects TRBV2 to TRBJ2-1; no clear D gene. Germline V lookup: CDR1 SNHLY, CDR2 FYNNEI. With 5 bases removed from V and 8 bases from J, the gap between germline ends came to 10 bases. This CDR3 region has 12 residues. DNA for the CDR3: TGTGCCAGCAGTCCGACCCTAGATGAGCAGTTCTTC. This encodes CASSPTLDEQFF.

The chain recombines TRBV11-2 with TRBJ2-1; D is undetermined. Trimming took 4 bases from V and 6 from J, leaving 13 bases between them. CDR3 size: 14 residues. Germline values: CDR1 SGHAT, CDR2 FQNNGV. CDR3 nucleotides: TGTGCCAGCAGCTGGGTCAGTTCGGGCAATGAGCAGTTCTTC. The encoded protein is CASSWVSSGNEQFF.

The chain combines TRBV10-3 with TRBJ1-1, with D possibly TRBD1 on 6 matching bases. The length of the CDR3 is 14 residues. Germline V gives CDR1 ENHRY, CDR2 SYGVKD. V was shortened by 6 bases and J by 1 base, with 12 bases between the two germline ends. The CDR3, as DNA: TGTGCCATCAGGCCACAGGGTCCGAACACTGAAGCTTTCTTT. Translated: CAIRPQGPNTEAFF.

The V and J genes are TRBV6-2 or TRBV6-3 and TRBJ2-1; D gene uncertain. V lost 4 bases, J lost 4 bases, and 8 bases lay in between. The CDR3 covers 13 residues. CDR1 and CDR2 from the germline V gene are MNHEY and SVGEGT. The CDR3 is CASSSRNYNEQFF. The DNA for the CDR3 is TGTGCCAGCAGTTCCCGGAATTACAATGAGCAGTTCTTC.

The chain couples TRBV6-4 to TRBJ1-1; 7 bases are shared with TRBD1. Germline trimming cut 5 bases from V and 1 base from J; bases unmatched to any gene: 1. The length of the CDR3 is 13 residues. CDR1 is MRHNA and CDR2 is SNTAGT in the germline V gene. Written as DNA, the CDR3 is TGTGCCAGCAGTCGGACAGGGAACACTGAAGCTTTCTTT. Protein product: CASSRTGNTEAFF.

The chain is built from TRBV5-4 and TRBJ2-1; D may correspond to TRBD1 or TRBD2 (5 bases each). In germline, CDR1 is SGHNT, CDR2 YYREEE (reference sequence). The CDR3 spans 15 residues. Trimming pared 2 bases from V and 0 bases from J, leaving 9 bases between. The CDR3 is CASSFEGSSYNEQFF. CDR3 nucleotide sequence: TGTGCCAGCAGCTTTGAGGGGAGCTCCTACAATGAGCAGTTCTTC.

The chain combines TRBV7-9 with TRBJ1-3; D remains ambiguous. This CDR3 is 14 amino acids long. Germline CDR1 is SEHNR and CDR2 is FQNEAQ (reference sequence). Between the trimmed V and J ends, which lost 0 bases and 1 base, there was a span of 4 bases. Written as DNA, the CDR3 is TGTGCCAGCAGCTTAGCGGTATCTGGAAACACCATATATTTT. Translation: CASSLAVSGNTIYF.

V is TRBV6-5 and J is TRBJ2-7; D could derive from TRBD1 or TRBD2 (5 bases each). CDR3 length: 13 amino acids. Germline V gives CDR1 MNHEY, CDR2 SVGAGI. The V end was cut by 8 bases, the J end by 1 base, with 12 bases between. CDR3 in amino acids: CASGWDVSYEQYF. The CDR3 DNA sequence: TGTGCCAGCGGGTGGGACGTATCCTACGAGCAGTACTTC.

V usage is TRBV29-1 and J usage is TRBJ2-3, with 9 bases that match TRBD1. Germline loops: CDR1 SQVTM, CDR2 ANQGSEA. The CDR3 length is 14 residues. V trimming: 4 bases; J trimming: 0 bases; junction bases outside the gene matches: 2. The DNA of the CDR3 is TGCAGCGTTGGACAGGGGGAAAGCACAGATACGCAGTATTTT. It translates to CSVGQGESTDTQYF.

The chain combines TRBV18 with TRBJ1-5; no firm D call. Deletions cut 2 bases from V and 0 bases from J, with 2 bases between. The CDR3 sequence is 13 residues long. CDR1 and CDR2 (germline): KGHSH, LQKENI. DNA for the CDR3: TGTGCCAGCTCACCAACTAGCAATCAGCCCCAGCATTTT. The encoded protein is CASSPTSNQPQHF.

This chain links TRBV29-1 with TRBJ1-1, with 8 bases identical to TRBD1. Germline CDR1 is SQVTM and CDR2 is ANQGSEA. The length of the CDR3 is 13 residues. Trimming cost V 3 bases and J 5 bases; bases outside gene matches: 5. CDR3 region: CSVEAGGRTEAFF. CDR3 coding DNA: TGCAGCGTTGAGGCAGGGGGCCGGACTGAAGCTTTCTTT.